This T cell receptor (beta chain) emerged from a study of cytomegalovirus exposure and HLA in healthy donors. About the study: The same platform as the approximately 670 first-cohort repertoires was used for the 95 to 150 validation repertoires, a later analysis reported.

With regard to this clone: Its matching antigen is unknown. The sample carries other DNA sequences with the same CDR3.

Produced via immunoSEQ multiplex PCR; TCRdb's table is partial and in-frame only. The sample has some 170,000 clones; approximately 90% are singletons. Study-level findings and limits: The listing of some 170 TCR beta chains classed them as cytomegalovirus-associated. Clusters of TCRs from the first cohort tended to co-occur in the approximately 130 validation repertoires (as a later analysis found).

The study drew the donors from its roughly 120-subject validation cohort, separate from the approximately 700-subject first cohort. The receptor was derived from a woman aged 25 to 39 in good health and CMV-seronegative. The material sequenced was PBMCs.

The CDR3 DNA follows: TGTGCCAGCTCCCCCAGGGGGCTCGGAAACACCATATATTTT. Amino acids: CASSPRGLGNTIYF. The chain carries TRBV27 and TRBJ1-3; 8 bases map to TRBD1. Unmatched junction bases numbered 7, after V lost 8 bases and J lost 4 bases. This CDR3 has 14 amino acids. The V gene's germline CDR1 is MNHEY and CDR2 SMNVEV (reference sequence).